This T cell receptor beta chain came from a study of blood T cell repertoires in COVID-19. About the research overall: Samples taken during acute and convalescent COVID-19 were collected in the United States, Italy and Spain. PBMCs, B-cell-depleted T cells, or T cells were the source of the cDNA or gDNA that made up the material.

Per the original methods: Cell counts per sample came from amplifying reference gene primers. TCRdb keeps only in-frame clones here, not all; method: immunoSEQ multiplex PCR. Clone size and V and J calls were adopted from that table, with D and trimming inferred from the DNA. The sample shows approximately 240,000 clones, approximately 84% of them seen only once. The CDR3 runs 16 residues. The trim removed 5 bases at V and 6 bases at J, leaving 14 bases unmatched. Germline V lookup: CDR1 KGHSH, CDR2 LQKENI. This TCR was recovered from a woman under 40 who had recovered from COVID-19. Material: peripheral blood. V gene TRBV18 combines with J gene TRBJ2-7; TRBD1 matches at 9 bases. The CDR3 here is CASSANTGGYEGEQYF. The CDR3 DNA reads as TGTGCCAGCTCAGCCAATACAGGGGGCTATGAGGGCGAGCAGTACTTC.